A selection of T cell receptor beta chains follows, all from one sample in a study of T cells after yellow fever vaccination. TCRdb reanalysed the 5' RACE reads using MiXCR and keeps one entry per CDR3 protein. In the table there are 300,000 to 350,000 distinct CDR3 sequences, 3.5% to 5% of which are singletons. The specimen comprised PBMCs, sampled 15 days after the yellow fever booster vaccination. Receptor source: a young man who received the YFV17D yellow fever vaccine. CDR3s leave out the opening cysteine and the closing phenylalanine or tryptophan. Fields, in order: V gene, J gene, D gene, CDR3 protein. D genes are given only for firm matches.

v_gene: TRBV7-9
j_gene: TRBJ1-1
d_gene: NA
CDR3aa: ALARGTEAF

v_gene: TRBV20-1
j_gene: TRBJ2-7
d_gene: TRBD1
CDR3aa: SARGQTYEQY

v_gene: TRBV27
j_gene: TRBJ2-1
d_gene: NA
CDR3aa: ASSLQAISSYNEQF

v_gene: TRBV12-3/TRBV12-4
j_gene: TRBJ2-1
d_gene: NA
CDR3aa: ASSLGASEQF

v_gene: TRBV20-1
j_gene: TRBJ2-7
d_gene: NA
CDR3aa: SAPNRDGADEQY

v_gene: TRBV5-1
j_gene: TRBJ1-4
d_gene: NA
CDR3aa: ASSFRTGGTNEKLF

v_gene: TRBV5-1
j_gene: TRBJ2-3
d_gene: NA
CDR3aa: ASSLLTGTDTQY

v_gene: TRBV12-3/TRBV12-4
j_gene: TRBJ1-4
d_gene: TRBD1
CDR3aa: ASSQEQGATNEKLF

v_gene: TRBV29-1
j_gene: TRBJ1-2
d_gene: NA
CDR3aa: STLGGYGYT

v_gene: TRBV18
j_gene: TRBJ1-3
d_gene: NA
CDR3aa: ASSPGEGRSGNTIY

v_gene: TRBV27
j_gene: TRBJ2-1
d_gene: NA
CDR3aa: ASSRGSAEQF

v_gene: TRBV7-6
j_gene: TRBJ2-1
d_gene: TRBD1
CDR3aa: ASSQGQGAKEQF

v_gene: TRBV5-4
j_gene: TRBJ2-5
d_gene: NA
CDR3aa: ASSLAGATETQY

v_gene: TRBV27
j_gene: TRBJ2-1
d_gene: NA
CDR3aa: ASSLWDPGASEQF

v_gene: TRBV14
j_gene: TRBJ2-1
d_gene: TRBD1
CDR3aa: ASSRQGPDNEQF

v_gene: TRBV12-3/TRBV12-4
j_gene: TRBJ2-3
d_gene: NA
CDR3aa: ASSLRSLDTQY

v_gene: TRBV7-6
j_gene: TRBJ1-5
d_gene: TRBD1
CDR3aa: ASSLTGRDRSQPQH

v_gene: TRBV24-1
j_gene: TRBJ1-1
d_gene: NA
CDR3aa: ATSVGAEAF

v_gene: TRBV7-2
j_gene: TRBJ2-1
d_gene: NA
CDR3aa: ASSFIGVGQF

v_gene: TRBV7-2
j_gene: TRBJ2-7
d_gene: TRBD1
CDR3aa: ASSLARDRGSYEQY

v_gene: TRBV5-1
j_gene: TRBJ1-6
d_gene: NA
CDR3aa: ASSSSHNRNSPLH

v_gene: TRBV7-8
j_gene: TRBJ2-5
d_gene: TRBD2
CDR3aa: ASSLQAGGDLFQETQY

v_gene: TRBV29-1
j_gene: TRBJ1-3
d_gene: NA
CDR3aa: SVEESGSGNTIY

v_gene: TRBV12-3/TRBV12-4
j_gene: TRBJ1-2
d_gene: NA
CDR3aa: ASSLDRGKNGYT

v_gene: TRBV12-3/TRBV12-4
j_gene: TRBJ1-1
d_gene: NA
CDR3aa: ASSPKLGSTEAF